One sample yielded the 28 T cell receptor beta chains listed below, sequenced in a study of blood T cell repertoires in COVID-19. Using immunoSEQ multiplex PCR, the repertoire was profiled, and TCRdb retains in-frame clones only, with some absent. This sample has approximately 210,000 clones; approximately 80% occur once, and the top ten carry around 19%. The specimen was peripheral blood. These receptor sequences come from a human donor in a cohort sampled during active COVID-19.

The rearrangement joins TRBV18 to TRBJ2-2; a possible D gene is TRBD2 (6 bases). The V gene's germline CDR1 is KGHSH and CDR2 LQKENI. Deletions cut 3 bases from V and 7 bases from J, with 18 bases between. There are 16 residues in the CDR3. The CDR3 region has the DNA TGTGCCAGCTCACCGACCGGGAGAAATGGTGGCGGGGAGCTGTTTTTT. Amino acids: CASSPTGRNGGGELFF.

The J gene is TRBJ2-2, the V gene TRBV18; unclear D gene. The CDR3 has 14 residues. The V end lost 6 bases, the J end lost 1 base, and 9 bases lay between the germline ends. Germline V gene lookup returns CDR1 KGHSH and CDR2 LQKENI. The CDR3, as DNA: TGTGCCAGCTCGAACAGAGAGAACACCGGGGAGCTGTTTTTT. Translation gives CASSNRENTGELFF.

The count of this clone is one. The CDR3 here is CASSLHSGAQETQYF. Written as DNA, the CDR3 is TGCGCCAGCAGCTTGCATTCCGGTGCCCAAGAGACCCAGTACTTC. J is TRBJ2-5 and V is TRBV5-1; D is unresolved. CDR3 length: 15 residues. Trimming stripped 1 base from V and 1 base from J, with 11 bases between. In germline, CDR1 is SGHRS, CDR2 YFSETQ.

This clone was observed once. This chain links TRBV25-1 with TRBJ2-5, with D unclear. In germline, CDR1 is MGHDK, CDR2 SYGVNS. Between the trimmed V and J ends, which lost 5 bases and 3 bases, there was a span of 4 bases. This CDR3 contains 11 residues. The CDR3, as DNA: TGTGCCAGCAGTTCCGAAGAGACCCAGTACTTC. It encodes CASSSEETQYF.

The genes are TRBV29-1 and TRBJ1-1; D is unclear. This CDR3 contains 11 residues. V lost 6 bases to trimming and J lost 3 bases, with 8 bases between them. Germline assignment: CDR1 SQVTM and CDR2 ANQGSEA. Here the CDR3 DNA reads TGCAGCGTCCAACAGTACACTGAAGCTTTCTTT. Protein product: CSVQQYTEAFF. The variable domain in full, completed from reference TRBV29-1 and TRBJ1-1, reads SAVISQKPSRDICQRGTSLTIQCQVDSQVTMMFWYRQQPGQSLTLIATANQGSEATYESGFVIDKFPISRPNLTFSTLTVSNMSPEDSSIYLCSVQQYTEAFFGQGTRLTVV.

The CDR3 spells CASRRQPLDTDTQYF. DNA for the CDR3: TGTGCCAGCAGACGACAGCCTCTGGACACAGATACGCAGTATTTT. The chain uses TRBV6-5 and TRBJ2-3; D possibly corresponds to TRBD1 (5 bases). CDR1 is MNHEY, CDR2 SVGAGI, per germline. V shed 6 bases and J shed 2 bases, with 15 bases lying between them. The CDR3 is 15 amino acids.

The V call is TRBV3-1 (or the pseudogene TRBV3-2), the J call TRBJ2-7, with a weak D call TRBD2 (7 bases). Germline V lookup: CDR1 LGHDT, CDR2 YNNKEL (reference sequence). Trimming removed 5 bases from V and 0 bases from J, with 14 bases in between. This CDR3 region has 15 residues. CDR3: CASSKRGGHSYEQYV. The CDR3 DNA reads as TGTGCCAGCAGCAAGAGGGGGGGACACTCCTACGAGCAGTACGTC.

The chain links TRBV6-4 to TRBJ1-1, with unresolved D. The CDR3 loop spans 13 amino acids. Trimming removed 5 bases at V and 4 bases at J, with 11 bases between. Germline V gives CDR1 MRHNA, CDR2 SNTAGT. CDR3 in DNA: TGTGCCAGCAGTACGGAGATTGGCACTGAAGCTTTCTTT. Protein product: CASSTEIGTEAFF.

The chain has TRBV11-2 and TRBJ1-2; 7 nucleotides align to TRBD1. The CDR3 has 14 residues. The V gene end was trimmed by 4 bases and the J gene end by 8 bases; junction bases not matched to a gene: 10. The germline V gene has CDR1 SGHAT and CDR2 FQNNGV. The CDR3 DNA is TGTGCCAGCAGCTCAGACAGGGTGTCAGGCGGCTACACCTTC. This gives the protein CASSSDRVSGGYTF.

This clone was seen many times. This chain uses TRBV7-9 with TRBJ1-2; D is ambiguous. Trimming took 4 bases from V and 8 from J, leaving 26 bases between them. CDR1 is SEHNR, CDR2 FQNEAQ, per germline (reference sequence). The CDR3 loop spans 17 amino acids. In DNA form, the CDR3 reads TGTGCCAGCAGCTCCAATCCTCCCCGGGATCTAAACGGGGGCTACACCTTC. Residues: CASSSNPPRDLNGGYTF.

Comment on this clone: The same CDR3 is also encoded by other DNA sequences in this sample. The chain is built from TRBV7-3 and TRBJ1-1; D is possibly TRBD1 (5 bases). V was cut by 5 bases and J by 1 base, with 8 bases left in between. The CDR3 totals 13 residues. CDR1 and CDR2 from the germline V gene are SGHTA and FQGTGA. The CDR3 reads CASSLTGNTEAFF. The CDR3 coding sequence is TGTGCCAGCAGCCTCACAGGGAACACTGAAGCTTTCTTT.

This clone was counted between two and nine times. The chain recombines TRBV28 with TRBJ1-2; D is uncertain. The CDR3 is made up of 12 amino acids. The ends were cut back, 8 bases at V and 4 bases at J, with 11 bases in the middle. Per germline, CDR1 MDHEN and CDR2 SYDVKM. This CDR3 is CASLQAAYGYTF. The CDR3, as DNA: TGTGCCAGCTTGCAGGCAGCCTATGGCTACACCTTC.

The chain couples TRBV10-3 to TRBJ1-4; D unclear. The V and J ends lost 3 bases and 8 bases respectively, with 16 bases between them. Germline assignment: CDR1 ENHRY and CDR2 SYGVKD. There are 15 residues in the CDR3. The CDR3 region is CAISEKARDGEKLFF. DNA of the CDR3: TGTGCCATCAGTGAAAAGGCGCGGGATGGGGAAAAACTGTTTTTT.

The chain links TRBV28 to TRBJ2-2; D unresolved. Trimming took 3 bases from V and 2 from J, leaving 7 bases between them. The CDR3 is made up of 14 amino acids. Germline values: CDR1 MDHEN, CDR2 SYDVKM. The CDR3 DNA follows: TGTGCCAGCAGTTTGAGAGGAAACACCGGGGAGCTGTTTTTT. Its translation: CASSLRGNTGELFF.

This clone came up a few times. The gene calls are TRBV29-1 and TRBJ1-3; 9 positions agree with TRBD1. CDR3 length equals 14 residues. After removal of 7 bases from V and 0 bases from J, the junction contained 4 bases not matched to a gene. The germline V gene has CDR1 SQVTM and CDR2 ANQGSEA. This chain's CDR3 is CSGKQGASGNTIYF. The CDR3 DNA follows: TGCAGCGGGAAACAGGGGGCCTCTGGAAACACCATATATTTT.

The rearrangement links TRBV5-1 to TRBJ2-5; D is possibly TRBD2 (5 bases). CDR3 length equals 13 residues. Germline V gene data show CDR1 as SGHRS and CDR2 as YFSETQ. With 2 bases removed from V and 5 bases from J, the gap between germline ends came to 10 bases. The CDR3 DNA sequence: TGCGCCAGCAGCTTTACTAGTCGGGAGACCCAGTACTTC. It specifies CASSFTSRETQYF.

J is TRBJ2-5 and V is TRBV7-2, with 8 bases identical to TRBD2. Per germline, CDR1 SGHTA and CDR2 FQGNSA. The CDR3 spans 17 residues. V was pared by 1 base and J by 4 bases, with 11 bases of the junction left unmatched. Written as DNA, the CDR3 is TGTGCCAGCAGCTTAGACGGGACTAGAGACCCGATAGAGACCCAGTACTTC. Translated: CASSLDGTRDPIETQYF. Drawing the rest from reference TRBV7-2 and TRBJ2-5, the complete variable domain is GAGVSQSPSNKVTEKGKDVELRCDPISGHTALYWYRQSLGQGLEFLIYFQGNSAPDKSGLPSDRFSAERTGGSVSTLTIQRTQQEDSAVYLCASSLDGTRDPIETQYFGPGTRLLVL.

This rearrangement joins TRBV19 to TRBJ2-4; TRBD1 might be the D (7 bases). Germline V CDR1 and CDR2: LNHDA, SQIVND (reference sequence). The CDR3 is 15 amino acids. Deletions cut 6 bases from V and 4 bases from J, with 16 bases between. CDR3 region: CASRIGGDRKNIQYF. The CDR3 DNA reads as TGTGCCAGTAGAATCGGCGGGGACAGAAAAAACATTCAGTACTTC.

CDR3 sequence reads: CANAGTERSPLHF. CDR3 sequence (DNA): TGTGCCAACGCCGGGACAGAGCGTTCACCCCTCCACTTT. The chain has TRBV2 and TRBJ1-6, with 7 bases matching TRBD1. The germline V gene encodes CDR1 SNHLY and CDR2 FYNNEI. Losses at the gene ends were 10 bases for V and 9 bases for J; bases not matched to a gene: 9. The CDR3 spans 13 residues.

The V call is TRBV19, the J call TRBJ1-5, with D maybe TRBD1 (6 bases). V was trimmed by 6 bases and J by 4 bases, leaving 13 bases between them. CDR3 length: 14 amino acids. Germline values: CDR1 LNHDA, CDR2 SQIVND (reference sequence). CDR3 in amino acids: CASRPYRENQPQHF. As DNA, the CDR3 is TGTGCCAGTAGACCGTACAGGGAGAATCAGCCCCAGCATTTT. The variable domain in full, with the rest retrieved from reference TRBV19 and TRBJ1-5, is DGGITQSPKYLFRKEGQNVTLSCEQNLNHDAMYWYRQDPGQGLRLIYYSQIVNDFQKGDIAEGYSVSREKKESFPLTVTSAQKNPTAFYLCASRPYRENQPQHFGDGTRLSIL.

V is TRBV6-5 and J is TRBJ1-3; 7 bases fit TRBD1. Germline CDR1 and CDR2: MNHEY and SVGAGI. Losses at the gene ends were 6 bases for V and 4 bases for J; bases not matched to a gene: 6. The CDR3 spans 14 residues. CDR3: CASRFTGVGNTIYF. The DNA of the CDR3 is TGTGCCAGCAGATTCACAGGGGTAGGAAACACCATATATTTT.

This rearrangement joins TRBV27 to TRBJ2-1; 7 nucleotides match TRBD1. Trimming at V came to 6 bases and at J to 6 bases, leaving 11 bases not matched to a gene. This CDR3 comprises 15 residues. Germline CDR1 and CDR2: MNHEY and SMNVEV (reference sequence). The CDR3 DNA reads as TGTGCCAGCAGGCGAGACAGGGTCGGTCGCAATGAGCAGTTCTTC. As protein: CASRRDRVGRNEQFF.

The chain links TRBV6-6 to TRBJ2-3, with D perhaps TRBD2 (6 bases). V lost 6 bases and J lost 5, with 15 bases in between. CDR3 size: 14 residues. Germline V lookup: CDR1 MNHNY, CDR2 SVGAGI (reference sequence). CDR3 region: CASRTGRGQDTQYF. As DNA, the CDR3 is TGTGCCAGCAGAACCGGGAGAGGTCAAGATACGCAGTATTTT.

The chain joins TRBV12-5 to TRBJ2-2; 10 bases line up with TRBD1. Trimming cost V 5 bases and J 5 bases; bases outside gene matches: 2. CDR1 is LGHNT, CDR2 FRNRAP, per germline. This CDR3 is built from 14 residues. In nucleotides, the CDR3 is TGTGCTAGTGGTCGGGGACAGGGGACCGGGGAGCTGTTTTTT. This encodes CASGRGQGTGELFF. Variable domain in full (rest from reference TRBV12-5 and TRBJ2-2): DARVTQTPRHKVTEMGQEVTMRCQPILGHNTVFWYRQTMMQGLELLAYFRNRAPLDDSGMPKDRFSAEMPDATLATLKIQPSEPRDSAVYFCASGRGQGTGELFFGEGSRLTVL.

J is TRBJ2-1 and V is TRBV5-4; 13 nucleotides match TRBD2. With 1 base clipped from V and 12 bases from J, the junction kept 4 bases outside the gene matches. This CDR3 contains 14 residues. Germline CDR1 is SGHNT and CDR2 is YYREEE (reference sequence). The CDR3 nucleotides are TGTGCCAGCAGCTTGTGGGGGACTAGCGGGGCGCAGTTCTTC. Amino acids: CASSLWGTSGAQFF.

The V and J genes are TRBV28 and TRBJ2-5, with TRBD1 matching over 10 bases. This CDR3 is built from 16 residues. Trimming cost V 3 bases and J 6 bases; bases outside gene matches: 10. Germline lookup yields CDR1 MDHEN and CDR2 SYDVKM. The DNA of the CDR3 is TGTGCCAGCAGTTTGGGGACAGGGGTCTCGGGAAAGACCCAGTACTTC. Translating gives CASSLGTGVSGKTQYF.

V and J are TRBV2 and TRBJ1-1; D remains unclear. V was pared by 8 bases and J by 7 bases, with 14 bases between. This CDR3 region has 12 residues. In germline, CDR1 is SNHLY, CDR2 FYNNEI. Written as DNA, the CDR3 is TGTGCCAGCGTACGGGAGGTCTATGAAGCTTTCTTT. Translation gives CASVREVYEAFF.

This clone appeared a few times. The V gene is TRBV2, the J gene TRBJ1-1; TRBD1 agrees at 8 bases. Per germline, CDR1 SNHLY and CDR2 FYNNEI. Trimming at V came to 8 bases and at J to 7 bases, leaving 9 bases not matched to a gene. This CDR3 spans 13 amino acids. Written as DNA, the CDR3 is TGTGCCAGCCATTATTTTGGACAGGGTGAAGCTTTCTTT. This translates into CASHYFGQGEAFF.